These 14 T cell receptor beta chains came from one sample sequenced in a study of cytomegalovirus exposure and HLA in healthy donors. 13 Jbeta primers and 60 Vbeta primers were used for the PCR. Profiled with immunoSEQ multiplex PCR; TCRdb holds only in-frame clones, not every one. The sample includes under 200,000 clones, roughly 80% of them seen just once. Sequencing used PBMCs. These receptors all stem from a boy aged 2-15 years in good health and CMV-seronegative.

The genes are TRBV7-2 and TRBJ1-1; 9 bases align to TRBD1. The CDR3 runs 14 residues. Per the germline V gene, CDR1 is SGHTA and CDR2 is FQGNSA. After removal of 6 bases from V and 4 bases from J, the junction contained 6 bases not matched to a gene. The CDR3, as DNA: TGTGCCAGCAGGTTAACAGGGGGCGGCACTGAAGCTTTCTTT. Its protein is CASRLTGGGTEAFF.

The chain couples TRBV10-3 to TRBJ2-5; the match to TRBD1 covers 9 bases. The J call may be in error: the DNA end matches TRBJ2-7 better. In germline, CDR1 is ENHRY, CDR2 SYGVKD. This CDR3 has 13 amino acids. CDR3 coding DNA: TGTGCCATCAGCGGGGACAGGGACTACGAGCAGTACTTC. Translating gives CAISGDRDYEQYF.

The rearrangement joins TRBV6-5 to TRBJ2-7; D unclear. CDR3 length: 14 amino acids. V lost 5 bases to trimming and J lost 6 bases, with 17 bases between them. In germline, CDR1 is MNHEY, CDR2 SVGAGI. CDR3: CASSRTERSGEQYF. CDR3 sequence (DNA): TGTGCCAGCAGTCGAACCGAGAGATCGGGCGAGCAGTACTTC.

The chain joins TRBV28 to TRBJ1-2; D is undetermined. The CDR3 is 13 amino acids. The germline CDR1 and CDR2 sequences are MDHEN and SYDVKM. Trimming took off 3 bases at V and 2 bases at J, with 7 bases between the two ends. The CDR3 reads CASSLSLNYGYTF. The CDR3 DNA sequence: TGTGCCAGCAGTTTGAGTCTGAACTATGGCTACACCTTC.

This rearrangement joins TRBV5-1 to TRBJ2-2; TRBD1 agrees at 11 bases. V shed 1 base, J shed 0 bases, and the junction held 5 bases outside the gene matches. The CDR3 spans 18 residues. The V gene's germline CDR1 is SGHRS and CDR2 YFSETQ. CDR3 nucleotides: TGCGCCAGCAGCTTGTTGAGGACAGGGGGCGCGAACACCGGGGAGCTGTTTTTT. Amino acids: CASSLLRTGGANTGELFF.

The rearrangement joins TRBV7-8 to TRBJ2-7; a possible D gene is TRBD2 (5 bases). The CDR3 is made up of 14 amino acids. The germline gives CDR1 SGHVS, CDR2 FQNEAQ. Trimming cost V 5 bases and J 3 bases, with 14 bases left between them. The CDR3 spells CASSPIGVVYEQYF. The CDR3 DNA sequence: TGTGCCAGCAGCCCGATCGGGGTGGTCTACGAGCAGTACTTC.

The table lists this clone with a few counts. The rearrangement uses TRBV19 and TRBJ1-2; the D gene is possibly TRBD1 (6 bases). The CDR3 is 13 amino acids. Trimming took 6 bases from V and 6 from J, leaving 14 bases between them. Germline V gives CDR1 LNHDA, CDR2 SQIVND (reference sequence). CDR3 sequence (DNA): TGTGCCAGTAGACAGGGATGGAGTAATGGCTACACCTTC. Its protein product is CASRQGWSNGYTF.

The chain joins TRBV6-5 to TRBJ2-5; D might be TRBD1 (5 bases). Germline V gene sequence: CDR1 MNHEY, CDR2 SVGAGI. This CDR3 is built from 14 residues. Trimming pared 7 bases from V and 6 bases from J, leaving 18 bases between. CDR3 in DNA: TGTGCCAGCAACTCTGACAGAGTCCTGAAGACCCAGTACTTC. Protein product: CASNSDRVLKTQYF.

This chain connects TRBV4-1 to TRBJ2-1; 9 bases fit TRBD2. The V segment lost 0 bases and the J segment 4 bases; nucleotides outside the gene matches: 7. Germline V gene data show CDR1 as MGHRA and CDR2 as YSYEKL. This CDR3 comprises 17 residues. CDR3 DNA: TGCGCCAGCAGCCAAGAAAGAGGCGGGAGGGCATACAATGAGCAGTTCTTC. This sequence encodes CASSQERGGRAYNEQFF.

This clone occurred a few times. The chain joins TRBV19 to TRBJ2-3; 8 nucleotides match TRBD1. J gave up 2 bases and V 6 bases, and 4 bases lay outside the gene matches. The germline V gene encodes CDR1 LNHDA and CDR2 SQIVND (reference sequence). This CDR3 comprises 14 residues. The DNA for the CDR3 is TGTGCCAGTAGGCGACAGGGGTACACAGATACGCAGTATTTT. This gives the protein CASRRQGYTDTQYF.

This chain joins TRBV10-3 and TRBJ1-1; 8 bases fit TRBD1. Germline V gives CDR1 ENHRY, CDR2 SYGVKD. This CDR3 spans 16 amino acids. Trimming removed 3 bases from V and 1 base from J; junction bases left unmatched: 7. The CDR3 sequence is CAISDSRQGPNTEAFF. The CDR3 DNA sequence: TGTGCCATCAGTGACTCTAGACAGGGGCCGAACACTGAAGCTTTCTTT.

The chain is built from TRBV14 and TRBJ1-1; 8 bases agree with TRBD1. The ends lost 2 bases at V and 2 bases at J; junction bases unmatched: 7. CDR1 is SGHDN, CDR2 FVKESK, per germline. CDR3 length equals 16 residues. The CDR3 sequence: CASSQIWDRRNTEAFF. DNA of the CDR3: TGTGCCAGCAGCCAAATTTGGGACAGGAGAAACACTGAAGCTTTCTTT.

This chain connects TRBV19 to TRBJ2-2; 7 bases are a match to TRBD2. With 6 bases clipped from V and 1 base from J, the junction kept 17 bases outside the gene matches. The CDR3 has 19 residues. Germline V gene lookup returns CDR1 LNHDA and CDR2 SQIVND (reference sequence). The CDR3, as DNA: TGTGCCAGTAGGACGCGGTCCGCCGGGGGGATGGGGAACACCGGGGAGCTGTTTTTT. As protein: CASRTRSAGGMGNTGELFF.

This sequence joins TRBV10-3 and TRBJ2-7, with D possibly matching TRBD1 (5 bases). The V gene lost 3 bases and the J gene lost 0 bases, with 12 bases spanning the gap. CDR3 length: 15 amino acids. Germline V CDR1 and CDR2: ENHRY, SYGVKD. This chain's CDR3 is CAISDYRTNSYEQYF. The CDR3 coding sequence is TGTGCCATCAGTGACTACAGGACGAACTCCTACGAGCAGTACTTC.